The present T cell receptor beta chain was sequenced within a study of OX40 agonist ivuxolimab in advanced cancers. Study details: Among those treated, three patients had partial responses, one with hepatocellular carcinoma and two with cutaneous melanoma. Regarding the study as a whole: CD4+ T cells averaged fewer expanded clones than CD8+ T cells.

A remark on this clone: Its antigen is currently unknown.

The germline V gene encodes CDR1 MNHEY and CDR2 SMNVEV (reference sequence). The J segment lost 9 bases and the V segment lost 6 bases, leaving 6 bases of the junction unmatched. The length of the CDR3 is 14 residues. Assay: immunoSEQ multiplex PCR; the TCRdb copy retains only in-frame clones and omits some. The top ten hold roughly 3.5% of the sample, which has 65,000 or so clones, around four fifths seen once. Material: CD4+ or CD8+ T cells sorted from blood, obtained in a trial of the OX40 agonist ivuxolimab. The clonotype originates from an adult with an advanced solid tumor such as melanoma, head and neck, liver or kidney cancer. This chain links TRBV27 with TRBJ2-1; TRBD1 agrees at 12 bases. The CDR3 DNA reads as TGTGCCAGCAGCCCCGGGACAGGGGGCAGTGAGCAGTTCTTC. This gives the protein CASSPGTGGSEQFF.